The 13 T cell receptor beta chains in this list originate from one sample, sequenced in a study of beta chain features in type 1 diabetes. Expressed TCRB transcripts were sequenced after all isolated RNA was converted to cDNA. Assay: immunoSEQ multiplex PCR; the TCRdb copy retains only in-frame clones and omits some. Seen here are hundreds of thousands of clones, roughly an eighth observed once, and the top ten hold 0.025% to 0.03%. The sequenced material came from naive CD4+ T cells from blood. The receptors shown here come from a woman aged 40 to 49 in good health.

This chain joins TRBV5-4 and TRBJ2-3, with 8 positions matching TRBD2. The CDR3 is 15 amino acids. Germline CDR1 SGHNT, CDR2 YYREEE (reference sequence). V lost 2 bases, J lost 5 bases, and 7 bases stayed unmatched. The CDR3 here is CASSLARLAQDTQYF. CDR3 nucleotides: TGTGCCAGCAGCTTAGCCCGACTAGCGCAAGATACGCAGTATTTT.

The chain recombines TRBV5-1 with TRBJ2-3, with unresolved D. Germline V gives CDR1 SGHRS, CDR2 YFSETQ. V was cut by 3 bases and J by 0 bases, with 11 bases left in between. The CDR3 sequence is 15 residues long. CDR3 nucleotide sequence: TGCGCCAGCAGCTGGAGCGTTCTTAGCACAGATACGCAGTATTTT. Translation gives CASSWSVLSTDTQYF. Full variable domain (missing parts from reference TRBV5-1 and TRBJ2-3): KAGVTQTPRYLIKTRGQQVTLSCSPISGHRSVSWYQQTPGQGLQFLFEYFSETQRNKGNFPGRFSGRQFSNSRSEMNVSTLELGDSALYLCASSWSVLSTDTQYFGPGTRLTVL.

V gene TRBV19 combines with J gene TRBJ1-2; possibly TRBD1 for D (5 bases). The CDR3 extends over 14 amino acids. V was shortened by 5 bases and J by 7 bases, with 17 bases between the two germline ends. Germline CDR1 is LNHDA and CDR2 is SQIVND (reference sequence). The CDR3 region has the DNA TGTGCCAGTAGTTTCGTCACAGGTACGGGTGGCTACACCTTC. The encoded protein is CASSFVTGTGGYTF.

The sample holds a few counts of this clone. This rearrangement joins TRBV7-2 to TRBJ1-3; D not resolved. Germline values: CDR1 SGHTA, CDR2 FQGNSA. The CDR3 extends over 16 amino acids. Trimming stripped 5 bases from V and 0 bases from J, with 14 bases between. The CDR3 DNA reads TGTGCCAGCAGCGGCATGGGCCCGAGCTCTGGAAACACCATATATTTT. Protein product: CASSGMGPSSGNTIYF.

The chain combines TRBV29-1 with TRBJ2-3; 9 nucleotides align to TRBD2. J lost 4 bases, V lost 5 bases, and 4 bases had no gene match. Germline loops: CDR1 SQVTM, CDR2 ANQGSEA. The CDR3 runs 13 residues. The CDR3 protein is CSVSGGPSDTQYF. The DNA of the CDR3 is TGCAGCGTTAGCGGGGGGCCCTCAGATACGCAGTATTTT.

This chain joins TRBV10-3 and TRBJ1-1; D remains ambiguous. Germline V gene lookup returns CDR1 ENHRY and CDR2 SYGVKD. V lost 4 bases to trimming and J lost 5 bases, with 8 bases between them. The CDR3 is 12 amino acids. CDR3 in amino acids: CAISGGRTEAFF. DNA for the CDR3: TGTGCCATCAGTGGAGGGAGGACTGAAGCTTTCTTT.

A few counts support this clone. The sample has other DNA sequences that encode this CDR3 too. The CDR3 sequence: CASSPFSGQGNSPLHF. The CDR3 coding sequence is TGTGCCAGCTCACCATTTTCGGGACAGGGCAATTCACCCCTCCACTTT. J is TRBJ1-6 and V is TRBV18; 9 bases agree with TRBD1. CDR1 and CDR2 (germline): KGHSH, LQKENI. The trim removed 2 bases at V and 7 bases at J, leaving 6 bases unmatched. The CDR3 extends over 16 amino acids.

The chain uses TRBV7-9 and TRBJ2-7; possibly TRBD1 for D (6 bases). The germline V gene encodes CDR1 SEHNR and CDR2 FQNEAQ (reference sequence). V lost 5 bases and J 10 bases, leaving 12 bases between the germline ends. There are 11 residues in the CDR3. The CDR3 here is CASSPRGPQYF. The DNA for the CDR3 is TGTGCCAGCAGCCCCAGGGGCCCCCAGTACTTC.

This clone was found a few times. This chain links TRBV19 with TRBJ1-5; D call uncertain. This CDR3 comprises 15 residues. The ends were cut back, 3 bases at V and 0 bases at J, with 9 bases in the middle. The germline gives CDR1 LNHDA, CDR2 SQIVND (reference sequence). The CDR3 region is CASSIGGNSNQPQHF. CDR3 nucleotide sequence: TGTGCCAGTAGTATTGGCGGTAATAGCAATCAGCCCCAGCATTTT.

The V and J genes are TRBV7-2 and TRBJ1-3; D not resolved. The germline V gene encodes CDR1 SGHTA and CDR2 FQGNSA. This CDR3 has 13 amino acids. Trimming took off 5 bases at V and 0 bases at J, with 5 bases between the two ends. CDR3 DNA: TGTGCCAGCAGCACCGGCTCTGGAAACACCATATATTTT. Its protein product is CASSTGSGNTIYF. Looking up the rest from reference TRBV7-2 and TRBJ1-3 gives the full variable domain: GAGVSQSPSNKVTEKGKDVELRCDPISGHTALYWYRQSLGQGLEFLIYFQGNSAPDKSGLPSDRFSAERTGGSVSTLTIQRTQQEDSAVYLCASSTGSGNTIYFGEGSWLTVV.

This clone was seen just once. The chain couples TRBV5-1 to TRBJ2-5, with D tentatively TRBD1 (6 bases). The CDR3 spans 14 residues. The germline V gene has CDR1 SGHRS and CDR2 YFSETQ. Trimming took off 2 bases at V and 5 bases at J, with 13 bases between the two ends. CDR3 sequence: CASSLQGFSETQYF. CDR3 DNA sequence: TGCGCCAGCAGCTTACAGGGATTCTCGGAGACCCAGTACTTC. Drawing the rest from reference TRBV5-1 and TRBJ2-5, the complete variable domain is KAGVTQTPRYLIKTRGQQVTLSCSPISGHRSVSWYQQTPGQGLQFLFEYFSETQRNKGNFPGRFSGRQFSNSRSEMNVSTLELGDSALYLCASSLQGFSETQYFGPGTRLLVL.

This clone has more than one count but fewer than ten. The chain recombines TRBV6-6 with TRBJ2-7; 8 bases align to TRBD2. CDR1 is MNHNY and CDR2 is SVGAGI in the germline V gene (reference sequence). V gave up 6 bases and J gave up 3 bases; unmatched junction bases: 7. CDR3 size: 14 residues. The CDR3 DNA sequence: TGTGCCAGCAGGCCCCGGGGGGGCCACTACGAGCAGTACTTC. It translates to CASRPRGGHYEQYF.

This clone came up many times. The chain recombines TRBV29-1 with TRBJ1-2, with 10 nucleotides matching TRBD1. The CDR3 runs to 12 residues. V lost 8 bases to trimming and J lost 6 bases; unmatched junction nucleotides: 6. Per germline, CDR1 SQVTM and CDR2 ANQGSEA. CDR3 in amino acids: CSFGGTGDGYTF. The CDR3 coding sequence is TGCAGCTTTGGGGGGACAGGGGATGGCTACACCTTC.